The entry that follows covers one T cell receptor (beta chain) sequence. The data derive from a study of blood T cell repertoires in COVID-19. Study overall: The samples span acute and convalescent COVID-19 from the United States, Italy and Spain. In each case, the material was cDNA or gDNA derived from T cells, B-cell-depleted T cells, or PBMCs.

Trimming pared 2 bases from V and 5 bases from J, leaving 6 bases between. This CDR3 contains 13 residues. CDR1 is MDHEN, CDR2 SYDVKM, per germline. Patients in Seattle were enrolled during active infection, then followed longitudinally. Original methodology: It was from reference gene primer amplification that nucleated cell counts were estimated. Assay used: immunoSEQ multiplex PCR; TCRdb lists only in-frame clones, some missing. V and J calls and clone size are copied from that table; D and trimming were computed from the DNA. The sample yields about 230,000 clones, 81% seen once. The sample comprised peripheral blood. The receptor comes from a woman of 80 years or more with COVID-19, enrolled during active disease. The rearrangement uses TRBV28 and TRBJ2-2; D unresolved. The DNA for the CDR3 is TGTGCCAGCAGTTTAAGGCGGACCGGGGAGCTGTTTTTT. It codes for CASSLRRTGELFF.